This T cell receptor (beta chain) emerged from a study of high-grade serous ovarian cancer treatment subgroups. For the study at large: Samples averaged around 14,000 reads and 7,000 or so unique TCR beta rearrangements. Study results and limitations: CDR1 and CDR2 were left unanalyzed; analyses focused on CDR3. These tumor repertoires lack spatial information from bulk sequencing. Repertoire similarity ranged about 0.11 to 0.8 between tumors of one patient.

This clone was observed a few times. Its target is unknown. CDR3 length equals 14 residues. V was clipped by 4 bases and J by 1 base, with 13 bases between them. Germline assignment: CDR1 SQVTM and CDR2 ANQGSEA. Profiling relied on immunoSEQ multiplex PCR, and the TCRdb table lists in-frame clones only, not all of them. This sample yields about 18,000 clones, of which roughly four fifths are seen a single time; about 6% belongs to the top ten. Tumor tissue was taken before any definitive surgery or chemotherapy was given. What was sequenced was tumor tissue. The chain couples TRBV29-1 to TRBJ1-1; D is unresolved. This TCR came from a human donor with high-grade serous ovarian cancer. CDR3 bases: TGCAGCGTTGTAGGCCCGGCGGGGAACACTGAAGCTTTCTTT. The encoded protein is CSVVGPAGNTEAFF. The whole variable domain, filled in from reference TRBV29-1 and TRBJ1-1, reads SAVISQKPSRDICQRGTSLTIQCQVDSQVTMMFWYRQQPGQSLTLIATANQGSEATYESGFVIDKFPISRPNLTFSTLTVSNMSPEDSSIYLCSVVGPAGNTEAFFGQGTRLTVV.